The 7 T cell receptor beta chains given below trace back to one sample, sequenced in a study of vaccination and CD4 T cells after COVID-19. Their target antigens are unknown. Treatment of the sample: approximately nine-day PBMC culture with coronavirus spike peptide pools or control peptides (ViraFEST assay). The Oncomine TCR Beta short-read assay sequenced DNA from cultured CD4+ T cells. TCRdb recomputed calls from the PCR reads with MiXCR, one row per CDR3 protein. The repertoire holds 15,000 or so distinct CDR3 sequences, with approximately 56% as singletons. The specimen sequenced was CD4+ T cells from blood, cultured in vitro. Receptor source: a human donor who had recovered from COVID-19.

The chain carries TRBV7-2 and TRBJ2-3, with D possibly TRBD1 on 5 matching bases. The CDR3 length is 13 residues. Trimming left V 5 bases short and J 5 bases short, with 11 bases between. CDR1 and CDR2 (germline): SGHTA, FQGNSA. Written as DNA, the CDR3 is TGTGCCAGCAGCACCCGACAGATAGATACGCAGTATTTT. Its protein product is CASSTRQIDTQYF.

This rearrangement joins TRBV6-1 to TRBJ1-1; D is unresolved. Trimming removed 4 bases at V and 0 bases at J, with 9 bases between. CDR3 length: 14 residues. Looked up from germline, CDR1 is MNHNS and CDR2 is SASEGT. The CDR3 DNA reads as TGTGCCAGCAGTGCGACCCGAATGAACACTGAAGCTTTCTTT. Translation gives CASSATRMNTEAFF.

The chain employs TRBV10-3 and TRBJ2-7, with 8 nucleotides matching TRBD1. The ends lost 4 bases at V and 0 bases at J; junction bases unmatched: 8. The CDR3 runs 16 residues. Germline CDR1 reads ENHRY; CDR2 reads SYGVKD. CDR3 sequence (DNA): TGTGCCATCAGTGGCACTGACAGGGGAGCCTCCTACGAGCAGTACTTC. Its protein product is CAISGTDRGASYEQYF.

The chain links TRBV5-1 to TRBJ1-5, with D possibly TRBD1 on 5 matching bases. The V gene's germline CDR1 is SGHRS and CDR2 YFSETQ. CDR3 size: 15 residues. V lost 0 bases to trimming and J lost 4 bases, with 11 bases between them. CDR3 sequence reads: CASSLGVGENQPQHF. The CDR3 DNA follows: TGCGCCAGCAGCTTGGGGGTAGGGGAAAATCAGCCCCAGCATTTT.

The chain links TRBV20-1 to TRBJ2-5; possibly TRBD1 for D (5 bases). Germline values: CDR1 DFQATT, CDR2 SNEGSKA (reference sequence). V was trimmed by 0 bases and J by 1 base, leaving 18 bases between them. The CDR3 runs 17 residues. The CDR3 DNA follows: TGCAGTGCTAGAGATTGGGGCAGGTCAAGCCGCCAAGAGACCCAGTACTTC. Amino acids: CSARDWGRSSRQETQYF.

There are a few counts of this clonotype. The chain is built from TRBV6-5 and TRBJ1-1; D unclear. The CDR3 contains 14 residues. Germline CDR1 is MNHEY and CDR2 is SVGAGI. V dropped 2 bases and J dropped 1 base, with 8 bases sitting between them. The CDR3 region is CASSYNTENTEAFF. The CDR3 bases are TGTGCCAGCAGTTACAACACAGAGAACACTGAAGCTTTCTTT.

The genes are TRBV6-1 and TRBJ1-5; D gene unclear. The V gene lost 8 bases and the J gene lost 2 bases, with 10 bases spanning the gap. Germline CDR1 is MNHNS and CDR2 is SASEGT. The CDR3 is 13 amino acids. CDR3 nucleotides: TGTGCCAGCGGGAATGGTGGCAATCAGCCCCAGCATTTT. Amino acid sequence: CASGNGGNQPQHF.